This T cell receptor (beta chain) is from a study of regulatory T cells in long-lasting Graves disease. For the study at large: Antithyroid drug exposure in newly diagnosed Graves' patients had lasted under 3 months. Findings and caveats of the study: A greater number of public clonotypes (roughly 2,700) was shared by persistent patients than by new patients (approximately 910). With persistent disease, TRBV28, TRBJ1-2 and TRBJ2-5 were the favored segments.

Germline V gives CDR1 SGHAT, CDR2 FQNNGV. There are 12 residues in the CDR3. Between the trimmed V and J ends, which lost 3 bases and 7 bases, there was a span of 7 bases. iRepertoire HTBI primers and Arm-PCR of CDR3 regions built TCR beta libraries. In the original analysis: Overall, samples carried over 60 TRBV and approximately 14 TRBJ segments. MiXCR, applied by TCRdb to the multiplex PCR reads, yields one record per CDR3 protein. Here the V and J calls rest on TCRdb's processing, not on the authors' analysis. The sample shows hundreds of thousands of distinct CDR3 sequences, roughly a sixth of them seen only once. Regarding time point: newly diagnosed GD, antithyroid drugs for less than 3 months. Isolated PBMC RNA provided the starting material for the TCR library. This clonotype showed up many times. Its cognate antigen is unknown.

The V gene is TRBV11-2, the J gene TRBJ2-1; D call uncertain. The sample consisted of peripheral blood mononuclear cells (PBMCs), taken at new diagnosis, from a patient treated with antithyroid drugs. This clonotype was obtained from a female donor with Graves disease. CDR3 protein: CASSFVRNEQFF. For the CDR3, the DNA is TGTGCCAGCAGCTTCGTGCGGAATGAGCAGTTCTTC.